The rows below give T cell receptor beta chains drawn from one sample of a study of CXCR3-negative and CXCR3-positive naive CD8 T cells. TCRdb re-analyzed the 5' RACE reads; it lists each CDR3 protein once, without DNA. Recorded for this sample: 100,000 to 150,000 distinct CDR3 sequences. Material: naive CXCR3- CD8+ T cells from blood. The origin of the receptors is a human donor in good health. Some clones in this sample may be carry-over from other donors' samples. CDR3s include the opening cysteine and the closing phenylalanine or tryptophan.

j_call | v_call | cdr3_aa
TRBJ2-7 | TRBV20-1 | CSAEREDRPPYEQYF
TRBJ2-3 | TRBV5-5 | CASSFDRADTQYF
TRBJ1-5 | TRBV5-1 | CASSASYQGDRGNQPQHF
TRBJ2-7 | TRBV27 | CASSLSGAPYEQYF
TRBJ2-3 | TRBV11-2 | CASSFWGRSTDTQYF
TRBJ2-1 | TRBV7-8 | CASSSGSASGYYNEQFF
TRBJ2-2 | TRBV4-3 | CASSQDFRAGELFF
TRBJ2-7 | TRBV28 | CASSPHRVEQYF
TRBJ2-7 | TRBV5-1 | CASSPERGGSEQYF
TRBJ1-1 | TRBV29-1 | CSVEGKNTEAFF
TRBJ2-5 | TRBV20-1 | CSARNSGGETQYF
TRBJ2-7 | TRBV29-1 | CSVEGGPNYEQYF
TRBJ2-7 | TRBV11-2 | CASSLGVNYEQYF
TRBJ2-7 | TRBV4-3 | CASSQGTAISYEQYF
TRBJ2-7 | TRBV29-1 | CSALGQGTYEQYF
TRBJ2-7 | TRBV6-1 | CASSYGQGASYEQYF
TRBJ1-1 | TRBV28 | CASSPPLTGYIEAFF
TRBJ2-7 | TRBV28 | CASSKAATLRFEQYF
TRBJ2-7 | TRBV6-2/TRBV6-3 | CASSLFLGLRYEQYF
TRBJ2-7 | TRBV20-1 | CSARDRGRGPLYEQYF